One sample yielded the 5 T cell receptor beta chains listed below, sequenced in a study of T-cell reconstitution after alpha-beta-depleted transplantation in children. Unique molecular identifiers were incorporated when the TCRbeta library was constructed. TCRdb reprocessed the PCR reads with MiXCR, giving one entry per CDR3 protein. The table records about 100,000 distinct CDR3 sequences, 6.4% of them present only once. The material was PBMCs, mostly from graft donor cells, obtained 360 days after TCRalphabeta/CD19-depleted stem cell transplant. These receptors all come from a male patient between 2 and 10 years old who had a stem cell transplant for acute lymphoblastic leukemia, so the T cells may come from the graft donor.

This clonotype was counted ten times or more. This sequence joins TRBV6-2 or TRBV6-3 and TRBJ2-7; 7 nucleotides line up with TRBD2. This CDR3 comprises 16 residues. The germline V gene encodes CDR1 MNHEY and CDR2 SVGEGT. Trimming at V came to 0 bases and at J to 4 bases, leaving 9 bases not matched to a gene. The CDR3 loop reads CASSYSKSSGEYEQYF. The CDR3 DNA reads as TGTGCCAGCAGTTACTCGAAGTCTAGCGGAGAGTACGAGCAGTACTTC.

The rearrangement joins TRBV2 to TRBJ2-5; D could derive from TRBD1 or TRBD2 (6 bases each). V was shortened by 10 bases and J by 1 base, with 16 bases between the two germline ends. Germline V gives CDR1 SNHLY, CDR2 FYNNEI. The CDR3 sequence is 14 residues long. CDR3 sequence: CATGEQGGQETQYF. CDR3 DNA: TGTGCCACCGGGGAACAGGGAGGCCAAGAGACCCAGTACTTC.

This chain connects TRBV13 to TRBJ2-7, with TRBD2 as a possible D gene (6 bases). Germline CDR1 and CDR2: PRHDT and FYEKMQ (reference sequence). Trimming removed 4 bases at V and 3 bases at J, with 7 bases between. The CDR3 has 12 amino acids. Here the CDR3 reads CASSSGDYEQYF. For the CDR3, the DNA is TGTGCCAGCAGCTCGGGGGACTACGAGCAGTACTTC.

The chain has TRBV12-3 or TRBV12-4 and TRBJ2-7; 9 nucleotides agree with TRBD2. CDR3 size: 13 residues. Trimming removed 7 bases from V and 7 bases from J; junction bases left unmatched: 8. The DNA of the CDR3 is TGTGCCAGCACCTCGGCGCGGGGGGGGGAGCAGTACTTC. Translation: CASTSARGGEQYF.

This chain joins TRBV27 and TRBJ1-4, with D possibly being TRBD1 (5 bases). The CDR3 is 12 amino acids. Trimming took 6 bases from V and 14 from J, leaving 16 bases between them. In germline, CDR1 is MNHEY, CDR2 SMNVEV (reference sequence). CDR3 bases: TGTGCCAGCAGCCACCCACGCGGGGCGCTGTTTTTT. It codes for CASSHPRGALFF. The full variable domain, completed using reference TRBV27 and TRBJ1-4, is EAQVTQNPRYLITVTGKKLTVTCSQNMNHEYMSWYRQDPGLGLRQIYYSMNVEVTDKGDVPEGYKVSRKEKRNFPLILESPSPNQTSLYFCASSHPRGALFFGSGTQLSVL.